This entry is about one T cell receptor beta chain. What it binds is unknown. The sample is drawn from a study of T cells in Graves' hyperthyroidism and ophthalmopathy. Amplified TCR beta CDR3 regions came from RNA transcripts. TCR CDR3 underwent first-round RT-PCR with the HTBI primer set. TCRdb reanalysed the multiplex PCR reads using MiXCR and keeps one entry per CDR3 protein. The sample holds around 36,000 distinct CDR3 sequences, around 56% seen once. Study findings and constraints: Blood also contained most expanded thyroid clonotypes above 0.001.

J gave up 6 bases and V 4 bases, and 12 bases lay outside the gene matches. This CDR3 is 17 amino acids long. The germline gives CDR1 SGHRS, CDR2 YFSETQ. Sequencing used blood. The origin of this receptor is a middle-aged man with Graves' ophthalmopathy. The chain carries TRBV5-1 and TRBJ1-6; 8 nucleotides match TRBD1. For the CDR3, the DNA is TGCGCCAGCAGCCCCATATCCGGACAGGGTTTTAATTCACCCCTCCACTTT. Encoded protein: CASSPISGQGFNSPLHF.